The 31 T cell receptor beta chains reported below all come from one sample, sequenced in a study of control samples from healthy donors and cancer patients. TCRdb's copy holds only in-frame clones and misses some; the assay was immunoSEQ multiplex PCR. Of approximately 49,000 clones in the sample, 80% to 90% were seen once. The sample consisted of PBMCs. The source of these receptors is a woman aged 50 to 60 with lung cancer.

This clone was seen a handful of times. The V gene is TRBV5-1, the J gene TRBJ1-4; D is uncertain. Trimming removed 1 base at V and 4 bases at J, with 11 bases between. Germline loops: CDR1 SGHRS, CDR2 YFSETQ. The CDR3 spans 15 residues. In DNA form, the CDR3 reads TGCGCCAGCAGCTTGCAACCCGGTAATAATGAAAAACTGTTTTTT. This codes for CASSLQPGNNEKLFF.

Note on this clone: The missing conserved phenylalanine or tryptophan at the end of this CDR3 makes a read error likely. The V gene is TRBV27, the J gene TRBJ1-1; D unresolved. The V gene lost 3 bases and the J gene lost 3 bases, with 14 bases spanning the gap. The CDR3 is 15 residues long. Germline V gene data show CDR1 as MNHEY and CDR2 as SMNVEV (reference sequence). Here the CDR3 reads CASSFSAEEYTEAFL. The CDR3 bases are TGTGCCAGCAGTTTCTCGGCAGAAGAGTACACTGAAGCTTTCCTT.

The chain is built from TRBV7-9 and TRBJ1-6, with D possibly being TRBD1 (6 bases). This CDR3 region has 14 residues. The V gene lost 1 base and the J gene lost 9 bases, with 10 bases spanning the gap. CDR1 and CDR2 from the germline V gene are SEHNR and FQNEAQ (reference sequence). The chain's CDR3 is CASSLEGGASPLHF. The CDR3 nucleotides are TGTGCCAGCAGCTTAGAAGGGGGGGCTTCACCCCTCCACTTT. The full variable domain, completed using reference TRBV7-9 and TRBJ1-6, is DTGVSQNPRHKITKRGQNVTFRCDPISEHNRLYWYRQTLGQGPEFLTYFQNEAQLEKSRLLSDRFSAERPKGSFSTLEIQRTEQGDSAMYLCASSLEGGASPLHFGNGTRLTVT.

The rearrangement uses TRBV2 and TRBJ1-3; D is ambiguous. CDR1 and CDR2 (germline): SNHLY, FYNNEI. This CDR3 contains 13 residues. Trimming cost V 5 bases and J 4 bases, with 9 bases left between them. Written as DNA, the CDR3 is TGTGCCAGCAGTTTACAGCCGGGAAACACCATATATTTT. Translation gives CASSLQPGNTIYF.

The rearrangement uses TRBV28 and TRBJ1-1; a possible D gene is TRBD1 (6 bases). In germline, CDR1 is MDHEN, CDR2 SYDVKM. CDR3 length: 15 residues. With 8 bases removed from V and 0 bases from J, the gap between germline ends came to 16 bases. The CDR3 nucleotides read TGTGCCAGCGCCCAGGGGATTGTCATGAACACTGAAGCTTTCTTT. It is translated as CASAQGIVMNTEAFF.

The V gene is TRBV19, the J gene TRBJ1-4, with D possibly being TRBD1 (6 bases). CDR1 and CDR2 from the germline V gene are LNHDA and SQIVND (reference sequence). The CDR3 runs to 15 residues. The V gene lost 3 bases and the J gene lost 8 bases, with 16 bases spanning the gap. The DNA of the CDR3 is TGTGCCAGTAGTATCGTCAGGGGCCGGGACGAAAAACTGTTTTTT. This translates into CASSIVRGRDEKLFF.

The rearrangement joins TRBV18 to TRBJ1-1, with TRBD1 as a possible D gene (6 bases). The V and J ends lost 3 bases and 3 bases respectively, with 14 bases between them. This CDR3 is 15 amino acids long. The germline gives CDR1 KGHSH, CDR2 LQKENI. The CDR3 DNA reads TGTGCCAGCTCACCGAAGACAGGCGGGGACACTGAAGCTTTCTTT. Its translation: CASSPKTGGDTEAFF.

Concerning this clone itself: Other DNA sequences in the same sample also yield this CDR3. V gene TRBV19 combines with J gene TRBJ1-6; no clear D. This CDR3 is built from 15 residues. The V and J ends lost 8 bases and 0 bases respectively, with 11 bases between them. The germline V gene encodes CDR1 LNHDA and CDR2 SQIVND (reference sequence). CDR3 sequence reads: CASSPGSSYNSPLHF. The CDR3, as DNA: TGTGCCAGTTCACCGGGGAGCTCCTATAATTCACCCCTCCACTTT.

The chain's CDR3 is CASSVVGSGNTIYF. The CDR3 DNA reads TGTGCCAGCAGCGTAGTCGGAAGTGGAAACACCATATATTTT. The chain uses TRBV11-2 and TRBJ1-3; D uncertain. Germline V gene sequence: CDR1 SGHAT, CDR2 FQNNGV. This CDR3 is built from 14 residues. Trimming shortened V by 5 bases and J by 3 bases, and 11 bases separated the two germline ends.

The chain combines TRBV24-1 with TRBJ1-4; a possible D gene is TRBD1 (6 bases). CDR1 is KGHDR and CDR2 is SFDVKD in the germline V gene. The CDR3 has 14 amino acids. Trimming removed 9 bases at V and 4 bases at J, with 14 bases between. The CDR3 loop is CATLESRGNEKLFF. Written as DNA, the CDR3 is TGTGCCACCCTTGAGAGCAGGGGTAATGAAAAACTGTTTTTT.

This chain links TRBV11-3 with TRBJ1-3, with 11 bases fitting TRBD1. The CDR3 runs to 14 residues. V was pared by 8 bases and J by 1 base, with 1 base of the junction left unmatched. The germline gives CDR1 SGHNT, CDR2 YENEEA. The CDR3 bases are TGTGCCAGCGGACAGGGGGCGTCTGGAAACACCATATATTTT. Translated, it gives CASGQGASGNTIYF.

The V call is TRBV2, the J call TRBJ2-7, with 12 bases lining up with TRBD1. The CDR3 sequence is 14 residues long. Germline-derived CDR1 and CDR2 are SNHLY and FYNNEI. V was pared by 7 bases and J by 6 bases, with 7 bases of the junction left unmatched. The CDR3 DNA follows: TGTGCCAGCACCTCGGGACAGGGGGCGGCCGAGCAGTACTTC. Amino acid sequence: CASTSGQGAAEQYF.

CDR3 protein: CASSQGSSSSGLGYTF. DNA of the CDR3: TGTGCCAGCAGCCAAGGGTCGTCGAGCTCTGGTCTTGGCTACACCTTC. The chain employs TRBV4-2 and TRBJ1-2; D is ambiguous. Germline CDR1 reads LGHNA; CDR2 reads YNFKEQ. CDR3 size: 16 residues. V was trimmed by 1 base and J by 7 bases, leaving 19 bases between them.

V usage is TRBV10-2 and J usage is TRBJ2-6, with 9 bases identical to TRBD2. Trimming removed 2 bases from V and 6 bases from J; junction bases left unmatched: 11. The CDR3 length is 18 residues. The germline gives CDR1 WSHSY, CDR2 SAAADI. CDR3 region: CASSERLAGVIAANVLTF. The DNA for the CDR3 is TGCGCCAGCAGTGAGCGGTTAGCGGGGGTTATAGCGGCCAACGTCCTGACTTTC.

This chain joins TRBV7-3 and TRBJ1-6; 7 positions match TRBD1. The junction had 3 bases not matched to a gene; V was cut back by 1 base and J by 9 bases. Germline lookup yields CDR1 SGHTA and CDR2 FQGTGA. The CDR3 has 14 amino acids. The CDR3 protein is CASSLRAGGSPLHF. The CDR3 bases are TGTGCCAGCAGCTTAAGGGCAGGGGGTTCACCCCTCCACTTT. The whole variable domain, remainder taken from reference TRBV7-3 and TRBJ1-6, is GAGVSQTPSNKVTEKGKYVELRCDPISGHTALYWYRQSLGQGPEFLIYFQGTGAADDSGLPNDRFFAVRPEGSVSTLKIQRTERGDSAVYLCASSLRAGGSPLHFGNGTRLTVT.

The chain uses TRBV7-9 and TRBJ2-7, with 7 bases lining up with TRBD1. CDR1 is SEHNR, CDR2 FQNEAQ, per germline (reference sequence). The V segment lost 1 base and the J segment 3 bases; nucleotides outside the gene matches: 6. CDR3 size: 15 residues. CDR3 in DNA: TGTGCCAGCAGCTTAGAAGGGGGCGCGAACTACGAGCAGTACTTC. It specifies CASSLEGGANYEQYF.

By its share, this clone is medium-sized. CDR3 residues: CASSEQRGQQPQHF. CDR3 bases: TGTGCCAGCAGTGAGCAGAGGGGACAACAGCCCCAGCATTTT. The chain employs TRBV6-1 and TRBJ1-5; D possibly corresponds to TRBD1 (6 bases). Trimming pared 3 bases from V and 7 bases from J, leaving 13 bases between. CDR1 MNHNS and CDR2 SASEGT come from the germline V gene. The CDR3 sequence is 14 residues long.

The chain recombines TRBV3-1 (or the pseudogene TRBV3-2) with TRBJ2-6, with 8 bases aligning to TRBD1. The length of the CDR3 is 18 residues. The germline CDR1 and CDR2 sequences are LGHDT and YNNKEL (reference sequence). The trim removed 1 base at V and 0 bases at J, leaving 5 bases unmatched. The CDR3 DNA sequence: TGTGCCAGCAGCCAAGGGACAGGGCGTTTCTCTGGGGCCAACGTCCTGACTTTC. This sequence encodes CASSQGTGRFSGANVLTF.

The chain couples TRBV21-1 to TRBJ2-7; the DNA was not used to check the table's D call, TRBD1. TRBV21-1 constitutes a pseudogene. The CDR3 totals 15 residues. CDR3 bases: TGTGCCAGCAGCAAAACCCACAGGGTATTCTACGAGCAGTACTTC. It yields the protein CASSKTHRVFYEQYF.

The rearrangement joins TRBV12-3 or TRBV12-4 to TRBJ2-7; D may be TRBD1 (5 bases). V was pared by 7 bases and J by 3 bases, with 13 bases between. The CDR3 has 13 residues. The CDR3 sequence is CASNRQGDYEQYF. CDR3 DNA: TGTGCCAGCAATCGGCAGGGTGACTACGAGCAGTACTTC.

The chain uses TRBV7-2 and TRBJ2-6, with D perhaps TRBD1 (5 bases). With 4 bases removed from V and 1 base from J, the gap between germline ends came to 8 bases. This CDR3 comprises 15 residues. Per germline, CDR1 SGHTA and CDR2 FQGNSA. The DNA of the CDR3 is TGTGCCAGCAGCTCAAGGGGTTCTGGGGCCAACGTCCTGACTTTC. Protein product: CASSSRGSGANVLTF.

The rearrangement joins TRBV5-4 to TRBJ1-1; D is ambiguous. Trimming removed 0 bases at V and 4 bases at J, with 4 bases between. The CDR3 consists of 12 residues. Germline CDR1 SGHNT, CDR2 YYREEE (reference sequence). The CDR3 DNA sequence: TGTGCCAGCAGCTTGGAGGGCACTGAAGCTTTCTTT. Its translation: CASSLEGTEAFF.

The sample holds a few counts of this clone. This sequence joins TRBV5-1 and TRBJ1-1; 9 bases match TRBD1. The CDR3 is made up of 15 amino acids. In germline, CDR1 is SGHRS, CDR2 YFSETQ. After removal of 4 bases from V and 4 bases from J, the junction contained 8 bases not matched to a gene. Here the CDR3 DNA reads TGCGCCAGCAGCCGGACCGGGACAGGGACCACTGAAGCTTTCTTT. Amino acids: CASSRTGTGTTEAFF.

This clone was seen only a few times. The gene calls are TRBV7-9 and TRBJ2-7; TRBD2 is a possible D gene (5 bases). Germline values: CDR1 SEHNR, CDR2 FQNEAQ (reference sequence). Trimming pared 10 bases from V and 5 bases from J, leaving 18 bases between. This CDR3 is 13 amino acids long. The CDR3, as DNA: TGTGCCACCCTAGGAGGCTTTTCCAACGAGCAGTACTTC. It yields the protein CATLGGFSNEQYF.

This clone was detected only a few times. The rearrangement uses TRBV29-1 and TRBJ1-2; D not resolved. V was trimmed by 4 bases and J by 8 bases, leaving 20 bases between them. The CDR3 is 14 residues long. Germline V lookup: CDR1 SQVTM, CDR2 ANQGSEA. In DNA form, the CDR3 reads TGCAGCGTTGCCCCTGAGACCCTGAAAAAAGGCTACACCTTC. Protein product: CSVAPETLKKGYTF.

Concerning this clone: Other DNA sequences of this sample code for an identical CDR3. J is TRBJ1-6 and V is TRBV18; TRBD1 is a possible D gene (5 bases). This CDR3 has 13 residues. Per germline, CDR1 KGHSH and CDR2 LQKENI. With 3 bases removed from V and 6 bases from J, the gap between germline ends came to 6 bases. For the CDR3, the DNA is TGTGCCAGCTCACCCGACAGTAATTCACCCCTCCACTTT. This codes for CASSPDSNSPLHF. The full variable domain, completed using reference TRBV18 and TRBJ1-6, is NAGVMQNPRHLVRRRGQEARLRCSPMKGHSHVYWYRQLPEEGLKFMVYLQKENIIDESGMPKERFSAEFPKEGPSILRIQQVVRGDSAAYFCASSPDSNSPLHFGNGTRLTVT.

The V call is TRBV5-6, the J call TRBJ1-1, with D tentatively TRBD1 (6 bases). CDR3 size: 14 residues. V lost 3 bases to trimming and J lost 5 bases, with 14 bases between them. Germline V gene lookup returns CDR1 SGHDT and CDR2 YYEEEE. The CDR3 DNA follows: TGTGCCAGCAGCTGGACGGGGGGCGGGACTGAAGCTTTCTTT. Translating it yields CASSWTGGGTEAFF.

The chain has TRBV6-5 and TRBJ1-2; D call uncertain. V lost 6 bases and J 7 bases, leaving 12 bases between the germline ends. Germline CDR1 MNHEY, CDR2 SVGAGI. CDR3 length: 12 residues. CDR3 region: CASSTRAAGYTF. CDR3 sequence (DNA): TGTGCCAGCAGCACTCGGGCGGCTGGCTACACCTTC.

The rearrangement links TRBV28 to TRBJ1-2, with TRBD1 as a possible D gene (6 bases). The V end was cut by 4 bases, the J end by 2 bases, with 17 bases between. CDR3 length: 16 residues. Germline V gene lookup returns CDR1 MDHEN and CDR2 SYDVKM. For the CDR3, the DNA is TGTGCCAGCAGTTCCGCACAGGGAGAGGGGAACTATGGCTACACCTTC. Amino acids: CASSSAQGEGNYGYTF.

V is TRBV7-8 and J is TRBJ1-3; possible D gene TRBD1, 5 bases. The germline V and J ends were trimmed by 7 bases and 3 bases, with 10 bases remaining between them. Germline V gene data show CDR1 as SGHVS and CDR2 as FQNEAQ. The CDR3 spans 13 residues. CDR3 sequence (DNA): TGTGCCAGCACCTCCGACAGTGGAAACACCATATATTTT. Its protein product is CASTSDSGNTIYF.

The CDR3 is CASSWSSLNEQYF. The CDR3 bases are TGTGCCAGCAGTTGGTCATCTCTTAACGAGCAGTACTTC. The chain links TRBV2 to TRBJ2-7; D call uncertain. Trimming cost V 5 bases and J 5 bases, with 13 bases left between them. The CDR3 spans 13 residues. Germline V lookup: CDR1 SNHLY, CDR2 FYNNEI.